The clone carrying this T cell receptor beta chain occurred many times. Antigen: not known. This specimen belongs to a study of neurological immune-mediated disorders. With 10-nucleotide random UMIs included, cDNA was synthesized by 5'RACE. TCRdb fed the 5' RACE reads into MiXCR, producing one record per CDR3 protein. Here the sample spans 55,000 to 65,000 distinct CDR3 sequences, around 10% being singletons. Findings and limits, study-wide: Across subjects, expanded clones had no CDR3 amino acid sequences in common, pointing to private repertoires in all groups. Expansion of TCR clones was greatest in HTLV-1-associated myelopathy and smallest in multiple sclerosis, where it fell below that of healthy controls.

V was clipped by 3 bases and J by 7 bases, with 9 bases between them. CDR1 and CDR2 from the germline V gene are DFQATT and SNEGSKA (reference sequence). The CDR3 contains 12 residues. The time point was: longitudinal time-point 1 (baseline). This TCR was sampled from a male donor with HTLV-1-associated myelopathy (HAM/TSP). This rearrangement joins TRBV20-1 to TRBJ2-2; D is undetermined. The sample consisted of PBMCs. The CDR3 is CSASWAYGELFF. The CDR3 region has the DNA TGCAGTGCTAGCTGGGCTTACGGGGAGCTGTTTTTT.